The 22 T cell receptor beta chains presented below share a single source sample, sequenced in a study of blood T cell repertoires in COVID-19. Assay used: immunoSEQ multiplex PCR; TCRdb lists only in-frame clones, some missing. The sample lists some 140,000 clones, about 86% occurring once. Source material: PBMCs or T cells enriched from blood (not recorded which). The receptors come from a man aged 45-65 years who had recovered from COVID-19.

This clone appeared a single time. This rearrangement joins TRBV5-1 to TRBJ2-1; D may be TRBD2 (5 bases). Trimming pared 5 bases from V and 0 bases from J, leaving 12 bases between. The length of the CDR3 is 15 residues. Germline assignment: CDR1 SGHRS and CDR2 YFSETQ. The CDR3 bases are TGCGCCAGCAGTCTAGCCTTACCCTCCTACAATGAGCAGTTCTTC. Protein product: CASSLALPSYNEQFF. The full variable domain, completed using reference TRBV5-1 and TRBJ2-1, is KAGVTQTPRYLIKTRGQQVTLSCSPISGHRSVSWYQQTPGQGLQFLFEYFSETQRNKGNFPGRFSGRQFSNSRSEMNVSTLELGDSALYLCASSLALPSYNEQFFGPGTRLTVL.

As regards this clone: The limits of the CDR3 on the DNA are not certain, so only TCRdb's listed CDR3 is given. The chain is built from TRBV21-1 and TRBJ2-7; TRBD1 was called by the table and not checked on the DNA. TRBV21-1 represents a pseudogene. The CDR3 numbers 17 amino acids, ends counted. The CDR3: CASSKFGTGSASYEQYF.

The chain uses TRBV19 and TRBJ2-1; 9 bases agree with TRBD1. Per the germline V gene, CDR1 is LNHDA and CDR2 is SQIVND (reference sequence). V was pared by 5 bases and J by 4 bases, with 6 bases of the junction left unmatched. The CDR3 runs 15 residues. The CDR3 spells CASSSTGQGYNEQFF. The CDR3, as DNA: TGTGCCAGTAGTTCGACGGGACAGGGTTACAATGAGCAGTTCTTC.

The V and J genes are TRBV19 and TRBJ1-5; perhaps TRBD1 as D (6 bases). From germline, CDR1 is LNHDA and CDR2 SQIVND (reference sequence). This CDR3 region has 15 residues. V shed 1 base and J shed 6 bases, with 13 bases lying between them. The CDR3, as DNA: TGTGCCAGTAGTATAGCCCCGGGACAAAGTCAGCCCCAGCATTTT. Its translation: CASSIAPGQSQPQHF.

The chain employs TRBV7-3 and TRBJ2-1; D is uncertain. V lost 3 bases and J lost 4, with 7 bases in between. The CDR3 covers 13 residues. Germline lookup yields CDR1 SGHTA and CDR2 FQGTGA. The CDR3 DNA reads TGTGCCAGCAGCTTCGACAAGTACAATGAGCAGTTCTTC. This encodes CASSFDKYNEQFF.

The gene calls are TRBV3-1 (or the pseudogene TRBV3-2) and TRBJ2-7; D unresolved. The V gene's germline CDR1 is LGHDT and CDR2 YNNKEL (reference sequence). There are 15 residues in the CDR3. V lost 5 bases and J lost 5, with 19 bases in between. CDR3 loop: CASSSVLFVLDEQYF. The CDR3 nucleotides are TGTGCCAGCAGCAGCGTTCTTTTCGTGTTAGACGAGCAGTACTTC.

This chain links TRBV7-2 with TRBJ2-4; TRBD2 agrees at 16 bases. The length of the CDR3 is 17 residues. Trimming cost V 5 bases and J 5 bases; bases outside gene matches: 6. The germline gives CDR1 SGHTA, CDR2 FQGNSA. CDR3 coding DNA: TGTGCCAGCAGCCCCGGGACTAGCGGGGGGGCGGAAAACATTCAGTACTTC. Its protein is CASSPGTSGGAENIQYF.

This clone has only a few counts. The gene calls are TRBV3-1 (or the pseudogene TRBV3-2) and TRBJ1-6, with D maybe TRBD1 (5 bases). Trimming took off 4 bases at V and 6 bases at J, with 13 bases between the two ends. Germline V gene sequence: CDR1 LGHDT, CDR2 YNNKEL (reference sequence). The CDR3 covers 15 residues. CDR3 DNA: TGTGCCAGCAGCCTAATTGACAGTTCTAATTCACCCCTCCACTTT. This sequence encodes CASSLIDSSNSPLHF.

This chain links TRBV5-1 with TRBJ1-4; 9 bases are shared with TRBD1. The CDR3 is made up of 14 amino acids. Looked up from germline, CDR1 is SGHRS and CDR2 is YFSETQ. V lost 4 bases, J lost 5 bases, and 3 bases stayed unmatched. This chain's CDR3 is CASSRGTGNEKLFF. The CDR3 nucleotides are TGCGCCAGCAGCCGCGGGACAGGGAATGAAAAACTGTTTTTT.

The rearrangement links TRBV7-9 to TRBJ1-4, with 9 bases matching TRBD1. V shed 6 bases, J shed 0 bases, and the junction held 11 bases outside the gene matches. CDR1 SEHNR and CDR2 FQNEAQ come from the germline V gene (reference sequence). The CDR3 length is 18 residues. The CDR3 here is CASRSGPGQGATNEKLFF. CDR3 nucleotides: TGTGCCAGCAGATCGGGACCGGGACAGGGTGCAACTAATGAAAAACTGTTTTTT.

This chain connects TRBV7-9 to TRBJ2-7; 7 bases agree with TRBD1. Germline assignment: CDR1 SEHNR and CDR2 FQNEAQ (reference sequence). This CDR3 region has 13 residues. V dropped 8 bases and J dropped 3; count of bases not matched to a gene: 7. For the CDR3, the DNA is TGTGCCAGCCAGGGGGACGTAATCTACGAGCAGTACTTC. Translated: CASQGDVIYEQYF.

The chain joins TRBV30 to TRBJ1-3; D is unclear. This CDR3 has 16 amino acids. V lost 0 bases and J lost 0, with 12 bases in between. The V gene's germline CDR1 is GTSNPN and CDR2 SVGIG (reference sequence). CDR3 sequence: CAWSVNYRASGNTIYF. The CDR3 DNA is TGTGCCTGGAGTGTAAATTACCGAGCCTCTGGAAACACCATATATTTT.

This clone came up once. The chain has TRBV29-1 and TRBJ2-3, with D unresolved. Germline V lookup: CDR1 SQVTM, CDR2 ANQGSEA. V gave up 1 base and J gave up 3 bases, with 14 bases separating them. This CDR3 has 15 residues. The CDR3 nucleotides are TGCAGCGTTGAAGGCCTAGAAGGATTGACAGATACGCAGTATTTT. Residues: CSVEGLEGLTDTQYF.

The rearrangement links TRBV2 to TRBJ2-5; D remains unclear. The germline V gene has CDR1 SNHLY and CDR2 FYNNEI. The CDR3 runs 14 residues. Trimming pared 6 bases from V and 2 bases from J, leaving 13 bases between. The CDR3 sequence is CASRRQETQETQYF. CDR3 DNA sequence: TGTGCCAGCAGGAGGCAAGAGACTCAAGAGACCCAGTACTTC.

The chain carries TRBV7-9 and TRBJ1-6; D gene ambiguous. Germline values: CDR1 SEHNR, CDR2 FQNEAQ (reference sequence). CDR3 length equals 13 residues. V was trimmed by 0 bases and J by 8 bases, leaving 5 bases between them. CDR3 in amino acids: CASSLASYSPLHF. CDR3 nucleotides: TGTGCCAGCAGCTTAGCTTCATATTCACCCCTCCACTTT.

The rearrangement uses TRBV10-1 and TRBJ2-7, with a possible D match to TRBD1 (6 bases). V shed 2 bases and J shed 1 base, with 9 bases lying between them. The CDR3 runs 14 residues. CDR1 is WNHNN, CDR2 SYGVQD, per germline (reference sequence). CDR3 protein: CASSEGQRSYEQYF. The CDR3, as DNA: TGCGCCAGCAGTGAGGGACAGAGATCCTACGAGCAGTACTTC.

The rearrangement joins TRBV3-1 (or the pseudogene TRBV3-2) to TRBJ1-6; the D gene is possibly TRBD1 (5 bases). Germline V gives CDR1 LGHDT, CDR2 YNNKEL (reference sequence). The CDR3 totals 15 residues. V shed 4 bases and J shed 9 bases, with 16 bases lying between them. The CDR3 nucleotides are TGTGCCAGCAGCCTCATAAGGGGCACGGGTTCACCCCTCCACTTT. Its translation: CASSLIRGTGSPLHF.

The rearrangement uses TRBV11-2 and TRBJ1-2, with D perhaps TRBD1 (5 bases). Per germline, CDR1 SGHAT and CDR2 FQNNGV. Trimming took 0 bases from V and 6 from J, leaving 5 bases between them. The CDR3 length is 12 residues. CDR3 coding DNA: TGTGCCAGCAGCTTAGACAGGGATGGCTACACCTTC. Translation: CASSLDRDGYTF.

The J gene is TRBJ2-1, the V gene TRBV11-3; 9 bases are a match to TRBD2. The CDR3 sequence is 16 residues long. From germline, CDR1 is SGHNT and CDR2 YENEEA. V shed 4 bases and J 6 bases; nucleotides not matched to a gene: 10. The CDR3 sequence is CASSSSLAGQTNEQFF. The CDR3 region has the DNA TGTGCCAGCAGCTCCTCTCTAGCGGGGCAAACCAATGAGCAGTTCTTC.

V and J are TRBV6-5 and TRBJ1-4; no clear D. The V gene's germline CDR1 is MNHEY and CDR2 SVGAGI. The CDR3 extends over 14 amino acids. V was pared by 5 bases and J by 6 bases, with 13 bases between. CDR3 residues: CASSTQEAYEKLFF. CDR3 coding DNA: TGTGCCAGCAGTACTCAGGAAGCCTATGAAAAACTGTTTTTT.

This chain joins TRBV7-8 and TRBJ2-3; 7 bases align to TRBD1. The germline V gene has CDR1 SGHVS and CDR2 FQNEAQ. This CDR3 has 16 residues. J lost 6 bases, V lost 5 bases, and 14 bases had no gene match. CDR3 DNA: TGTGCCAGCAGCCCTTATTTCAGGGGGTTGCGGGATACGCAGTATTTT. This sequence encodes CASSPYFRGLRDTQYF.

This clone appeared a few times. The V gene is TRBV7-3, the J gene TRBJ1-1, with no clear D. CDR3 length: 14 amino acids. From germline, CDR1 is SGHTA and CDR2 FQGTGA. Trimming took off 2 bases at V and 1 base at J, with 8 bases between the two ends. In DNA form, the CDR3 reads TGTGCCAGCAGCTTAGGCGGGCCGAACACTGAAGCTTTCTTT. Translated: CASSLGGPNTEAFF.